This is a list of T cell receptor beta chains from one sample in a study of blood T cell repertoires in COVID-19. Produced via immunoSEQ multiplex PCR; TCRdb's table is partial and in-frame only. The sample lists about 260,000 clones, around 90% occurring once. Specimen: peripheral blood. These receptors all stem from a human donor in a cohort sampled during active COVID-19. Both conserved end residues are part of each CDR3. D genes are given only for firm matches. Expanded clones get a size class; other rows say once, few or many, or leave the size out.

D gene	J gene	V gene	clone size	CDR3 DNA	CDR3 protein
-	TRBJ1-4	TRBV27	-	TGTGCCAGCAGTCCCCGACAGACAACTAATGAAAAACTGTTTTTT	CASSPRQTTNEKLFF
-	TRBJ2-7	TRBV7-9	-	TGTGCCAGCAGCTTAAGTCGGGGGTTTACGTACGAGCAGTACTTC	CASSLSRGFTYEQYF
TRBD2	TRBJ2-7	TRBV3-1/TRBV3-2	-	TGTGCCAGCAGCCAACTGAAAGGACTAGCGGGGGGCCACGAGCAGTACTTC	CASSQLKGLAGGHEQYF
-	TRBJ1-1	TRBV11-2	-	TGTGCCAGCAGGTTGGGCCTGGGGGGGACTGAAGCTTTCTTT	CASRLGLGGTEAFF
-	TRBJ1-6	TRBV19	-	TGTGCCAGTAGTCAGGGGACAAATTCACCCCTCCACTTT	CASSQGTNSPLHF
TRBD1	TRBJ1-4	TRBV28	-	TGTGCCAGCAGCCGAACAGGGGGGGCAACTAATGAAAAACTGTTTTTT	CASSRTGGATNEKLFF
TRBD2	TRBJ2-7	TRBV28	once	TGTGCCAGCAGGACGACTAGCGGTAGCTCCTACGAGCAGTACTTC	CASRTTSGSSYEQYF
-	TRBJ1-1	TRBV6-5	-	TGTGCCAGCAGTTACTCGAAGGGAGGAGCTTTCTTT	CASSYSKGGAFF
-	TRBJ1-5	TRBV4-3	-	TGCGCCAGCAGCCAAGGGGCTATACATAGCAATCAGCCCCAGCATTTT	CASSQGAIHSNQPQHF
TRBD1	TRBJ1-4	TRBV7-9	-	TGTGCCAGCAGCTCGGACAGGGACGAAAAACTGTTTTTT	CASSSDRDEKLFF
-	TRBJ1-1	TRBV30	once	TGTGCCTGGAAGGGAGATGAGGGAACTGAAGCTTTCTTT	CAWKGDEGTEAFF
TRBD2	TRBJ2-7	TRBV4-1	-	TGCGCCAGCAGCCAAGAAGTTTCACTAGCGGGATTCTACGAGCAGTACTTC	CASSQEVSLAGFYEQYF
TRBD1	TRBJ2-5	TRBV4-3	-	TGCGCCAGCAGCCATCTCCCGGGACAGGGGGCCAGGGAGACCCAGTACTTC	CASSHLPGQGARETQYF
-	TRBJ1-2	TRBV20-1	-	TGCAGTGCTAGTGAATTTGGGAGGGGGGGATATGGCTACACCTTC	CSASEFGRGGYGYTF
TRBD1	TRBJ2-1	TRBV27	-	TGTGCCAGCGCACCGGCAGGGGGCGCATCGTTCTTC	CASAPAGGASFF
-	TRBJ2-7	TRBV5-4	-	TGTGCCAGCAGCCCCGGGCTAGCGAACTACGAGCAGTACTTC	CASSPGLANYEQYF
-	TRBJ1-1	TRBV30	-	TGTGCCTGGAAACCTCAGGGAGGGATCACTGAAGCTTTCTTT	CAWKPQGGITEAFF
TRBD1	TRBJ2-1	TRBV7-9	-	TGTGCCAGCAGCCCGTATAGCGGGACAGGGGATGAGCAGTTCTTC	CASSPYSGTGDEQFF
-	TRBJ2-3	TRBV19	once	TGTGCCAGTACATTCGGAGATACGCAGTATTTT	CASTFGDTQYF
-	TRBJ2-7	TRBV10-3	-	TGTGCCATCAGTGACCAAGGGGACGAGCAGTACTTC	CAISDQGDEQYF
-	TRBJ2-1	TRBV5-4	-	TGTGCCAGCACTCCTCAACTGAGCTCCTACAATGAGCAGTTCTTC	CASTPQLSSYNEQFF
TRBD1	TRBJ1-2	TRBV28	-	TGTGCCAGCAGTTACAGGGGGCATGGCTACACCTTC	CASSYRGHGYTF
TRBD2	TRBJ2-1	TRBV4-3	-	TGCGCCAGCAGCCAAGAATGGGGGGCACTAGCGGGAGGCGATGAGCAGTTCTTC	CASSQEWGALAGGDEQFF
TRBD1	TRBJ2-1	TRBV4-1	-	TGCGCCAGCAGCCAAGCTCGGACAGGGAGGAATGAGCAGTTCTTC	CASSQARTGRNEQFF
TRBD1	TRBJ1-6	TRBV28	-	TGTGCCAGCAGTTTCGGGACAGGGGTTAATTCACCCCTCCACTTT	CASSFGTGVNSPLHF
-	TRBJ1-6	TRBV28	-	TGTGCCAGCAGTTCTCGGGGAAATTCACCCCTCCACTTT	CASSSRGNSPLHF
TRBD1	TRBJ1-5	TRBV27	-	TGTGCCAGCAGCCACCTCTCCGGGACAGGGATCCAGCCCCAGCATTTT	CASSHLSGTGIQPQHF
TRBD1	TRBJ1-5	TRBV19	-	TGTGCCAGTACGACAGGGTGGAATAGCAATCAGCCCCAGCATTTT	CASTTGWNSNQPQHF
-	TRBJ1-1	TRBV28	once	TGTGCCAGCAGTTTGAGCGGGACGTTCGCTGAAGCTTTCTTT	CASSLSGTFAEAFF
-	TRBJ2-7	TRBV4-3	once	TGCGCCAGCAGCCAAGATCTGGGGCTAGTTCAGTACGAGCAGTACTTC	CASSQDLGLVQYEQYF
TRBD1	TRBJ1-5	TRBV29-1	-	TGCAGCGTGGGATCCGGGACAGGGAATCAGCCCCAGCATTTT	CSVGSGTGNQPQHF
TRBD1	TRBJ2-1	TRBV4-1	-	TGCGCCAGCAGCCAGGACAGGAATGAGCAGTTCTTC	CASSQDRNEQFF
-	TRBJ2-1	TRBV5-8	once	TGTGCCAGCACGTCCATGTTAGCGGTGGATTCCTACAATGAGCAGTTCTTC	CASTSMLAVDSYNEQFF
-	TRBJ1-2	TRBV3-1/TRBV3-2	-	TGTGCCAGCAGCCAAGGGAGTGGCCTATATGGCTACACCTTC	CASSQGSGLYGYTF
-	TRBJ1-4	TRBV18	-	TGTGCCAGCTCACCACTCGCCCAGGCAGGGCGCGAAAAACTGTTTTTT	CASSPLAQAGREKLFF
TRBD1	TRBJ2-1	TRBV19	-	TGTGCCAGTAGTGTCGGACAGGGGAGGAATGAGCAGTTCTTC	CASSVGQGRNEQFF
-	TRBJ2-7	TRBV6-6	-	TGTGCCAGCAGTTACGGGGGCAGGGATTACGAGCAGTACTTC	CASSYGGRDYEQYF
-	TRBJ1-2	TRBV5-4	-	TGTGCCAGCAGCTTGGATTGGACAGCCACCAACTATGGCTACACCTTC	CASSLDWTATNYGYTF
TRBD1	TRBJ1-5	TRBV30	-	TGTGCCTGGAGTCCCAGGGGGCTCCAGCCCCAGCATTTT	CAWSPRGLQPQHF
TRBD1	TRBJ2-1	TRBV6-6	-	TGTGCCAGCAGTCCCGGGACAGGGGGCTCAAATGAGCAGTTCTTC	CASSPGTGGSNEQFF
-	TRBJ1-5	TRBV7-2	few	TGTGCCAGCAGCATTAGGGGGAATCAGCCCCAGCATTTT	CASSIRGNQPQHF
-	TRBJ1-6	TRBV19	-	TGTGCCAGTAGTATAATCCGGGGACTCCAAGTAGACTCACCCCTCCACTTT	CASSIIRGLQVDSPLHF
-	TRBJ2-7	TRBV7-9	-	TGTGCCAGCAGCTTAGGGGGCCTCGAGCAGTACTTC	CASSLGGLEQYF
-	TRBJ2-7	TRBV6-5	-	TGTGCCAGCAGCGATAAACCGGGACTTTACGAGCAGTACTTC	CASSDKPGLYEQYF
-	TRBJ2-3	TRBV4-3	-	TGCGCCAGCAGCCAAGAGGGGCGAAGGACAGATACGCAGTATTTT	CASSQEGRRTDTQYF
TRBD1	TRBJ1-6	TRBV4-3	-	TGCGCCAGCAGCCGAGCGGGACAGGGGAGGGTGGATTCACCCCTCCACTTT	CASSRAGQGRVDSPLHF
-	TRBJ2-7	TRBV28	-	TGTGCCAGCACCTCTAGCTCTCCGGTGTTCGGCTACGAGCAGTACTTC	CASTSSSPVFGYEQYF
-	TRBJ2-7	TRBV19	-	TGTGCCAGTAGTATAGTGTGGGGGGTTGGTTACGAGCAGTACTTC	CASSIVWGVGYEQYF
-	TRBJ1-2	TRBV14	-	TGTGCCAGCAGCCAAGGAGGAGGGAGGGACTACTATGGCTACACCTTC	CASSQGGGRDYYGYTF
-	TRBJ1-2	TRBV7-9	-	TGTGCCAGCAGCTTAGTTGGGGCTTCCTATGGCTACACCTTC	CASSLVGASYGYTF
-	TRBJ1-3	TRBV6-5	-	TGTGCCAGCAAAACAGGGTATGCTGGAAACACCATATATTTT	CASKTGYAGNTIYF
-	TRBJ1-2	TRBV6-1	-	TGTGCCAGCAGTGAACGGAAAGGGCCAGGGGACGGCTACACCTTC	CASSERKGPGDGYTF
-	TRBJ1-4	TRBV5-5	-	TGTGCCAGCAGCTTGTACTACAGGGACCATGAAAAACTGTTTTTT	CASSLYYRDHEKLFF